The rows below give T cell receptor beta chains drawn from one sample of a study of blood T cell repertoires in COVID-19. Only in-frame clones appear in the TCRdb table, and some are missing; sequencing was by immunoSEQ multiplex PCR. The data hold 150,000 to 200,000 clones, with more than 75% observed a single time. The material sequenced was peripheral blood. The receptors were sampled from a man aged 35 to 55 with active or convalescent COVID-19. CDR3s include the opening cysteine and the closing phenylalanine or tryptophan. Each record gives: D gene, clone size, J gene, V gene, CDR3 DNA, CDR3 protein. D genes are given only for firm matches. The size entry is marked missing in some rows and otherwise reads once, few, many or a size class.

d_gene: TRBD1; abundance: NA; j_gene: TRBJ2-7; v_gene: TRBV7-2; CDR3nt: TGTGCCAGCAGCTCTCAGGGGGCAGGTATCTACGAGCAGTACTTC; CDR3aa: CASSSQGAGIYEQYF
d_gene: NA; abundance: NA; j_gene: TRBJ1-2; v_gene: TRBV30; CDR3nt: TGTGCCTGGAGTGTAATAGGGGTCGGGGGCTACACCTTC; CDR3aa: CAWSVIGVGGYTF
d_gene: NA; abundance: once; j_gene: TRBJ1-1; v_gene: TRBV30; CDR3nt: TGTGCCTGGAGTGTACGGGATGCGACCTATATCCTACCGAACACTGAAGCTTTCTTT; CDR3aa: CAWSVRDATYILPNTEAFF
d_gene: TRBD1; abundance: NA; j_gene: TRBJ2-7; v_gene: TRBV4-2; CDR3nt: TGTGCCAGCGCTCCGGGACAGGGAGACTACGAGCAGTACTTC; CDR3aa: CASAPGQGDYEQYF
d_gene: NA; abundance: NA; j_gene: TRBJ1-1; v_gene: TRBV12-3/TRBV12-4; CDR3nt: TGTGCCAGCAGATCCATGAACACTGAAGCTTTCTTT; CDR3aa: CASRSMNTEAFF
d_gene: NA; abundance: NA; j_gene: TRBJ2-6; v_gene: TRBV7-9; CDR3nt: TGTGCCAGCAGCTTGGTCGCGGGGGCGCACCCTGGGGCCAACGTCCTGACTTTC; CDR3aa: CASSLVAGAHPGANVLTF
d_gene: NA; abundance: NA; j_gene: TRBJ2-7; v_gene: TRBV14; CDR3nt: TGTGCCAGCAGCCGCGGACAGAGGGTGTACGAGCAGTACTTC; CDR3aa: CASSRGQRVYEQYF
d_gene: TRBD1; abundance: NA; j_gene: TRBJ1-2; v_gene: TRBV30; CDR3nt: TGTGCCTTAGGACAGGGTTCTGGCTACACCTTC; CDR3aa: CALGQGSGYTF
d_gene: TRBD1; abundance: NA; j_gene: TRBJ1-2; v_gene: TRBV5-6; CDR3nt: TGTGCCAGCAGCACAAACAGGGGGGCGAGGAGCTACACCTTC; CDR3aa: CASSTNRGARSYTF
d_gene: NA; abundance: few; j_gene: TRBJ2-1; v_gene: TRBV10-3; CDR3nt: TGTGCCATCAGTGTAAACGTCGAGGCCAGGGCCTACAATGAGCAGTTCTTC; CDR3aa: CAISVNVEARAYNEQFF
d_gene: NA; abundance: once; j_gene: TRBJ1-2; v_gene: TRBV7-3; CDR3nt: TGTGCCAGCAGTCAAGGCCCTCGGGGGGGACTCTATGGCTACACCTTC; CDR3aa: CASSQGPRGGLYGYTF
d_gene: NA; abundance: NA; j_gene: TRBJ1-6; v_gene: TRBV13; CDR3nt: TGTGCCAGCAGCTTAGGCAGGGCTAATTCACCCCTCCACTTT; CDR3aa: CASSLGRANSPLHF
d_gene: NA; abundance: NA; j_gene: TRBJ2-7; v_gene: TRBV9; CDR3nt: TGTGCCAGCAGCGACGACAGGACCTACGAGCAGTACTTC; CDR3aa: CASSDDRTYEQYF
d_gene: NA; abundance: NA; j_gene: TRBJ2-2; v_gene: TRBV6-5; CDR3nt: TGTGCCAGCAGCTATCCAAATCCTACCGGGGAGCTGTTTTTT; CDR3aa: CASSYPNPTGELFF
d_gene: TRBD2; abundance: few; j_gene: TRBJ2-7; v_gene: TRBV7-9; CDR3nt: TGTGCCAGCAGCCGCATGACTAGCGGGGTCGACGAGCAGTACTTC; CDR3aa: CASSRMTSGVDEQYF
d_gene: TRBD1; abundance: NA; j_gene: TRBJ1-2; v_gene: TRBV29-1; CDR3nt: TGCAGCGTTGAAGATTACAGGGGCTATGGCTACACCTTC; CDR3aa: CSVEDYRGYGYTF
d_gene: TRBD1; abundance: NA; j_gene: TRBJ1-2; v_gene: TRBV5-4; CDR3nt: TGTGCCAGCAGCCCAGGACAGGGGGCCAGTAATGGCTACACCTTC; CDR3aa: CASSPGQGASNGYTF
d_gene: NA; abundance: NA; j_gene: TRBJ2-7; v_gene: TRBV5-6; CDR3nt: TGTGCCAGCAGCTTTTCTACAGGTTACGAGCAGTACTTC; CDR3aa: CASSFSTGYEQYF
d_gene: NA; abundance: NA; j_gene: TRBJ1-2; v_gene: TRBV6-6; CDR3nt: TGTGCCAGCAGTTACGGCGGCAGACGGGGCTACACCTTC; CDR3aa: CASSYGGRRGYTF
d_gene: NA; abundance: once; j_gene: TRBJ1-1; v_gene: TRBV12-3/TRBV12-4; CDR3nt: TGTGCCAGCAGTCGTGGGGCTACTGAAGCTTTCTTT; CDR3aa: CASSRGATEAFF
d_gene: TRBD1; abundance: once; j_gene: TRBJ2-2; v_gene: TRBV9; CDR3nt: TGTGCCAGCAGCGTACAGGGGGCCACCGGGGAGCTGTTTTTT; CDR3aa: CASSVQGATGELFF
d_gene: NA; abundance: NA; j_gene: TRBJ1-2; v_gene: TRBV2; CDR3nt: TGTGCCAGCAGTGGCTGGGAGCTCTATGGCTACACCTTC; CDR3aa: CASSGWELYGYTF
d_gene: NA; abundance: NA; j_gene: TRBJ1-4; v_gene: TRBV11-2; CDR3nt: TGTGCCAGCAGAAACCCGGGTCCCCAGAATGAAAAACTGTTTTTT; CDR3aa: CASRNPGPQNEKLFF
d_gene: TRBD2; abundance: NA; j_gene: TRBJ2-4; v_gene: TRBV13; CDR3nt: TGTGCCAGACTAGCGGAGCCCATTCAGTACTTC; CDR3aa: CARLAEPIQYF
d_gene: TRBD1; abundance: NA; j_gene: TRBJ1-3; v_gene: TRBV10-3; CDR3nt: TGTGCCATCAGTGAGGGGACAGGGTTAGGAAACACCATATATTTT; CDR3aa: CAISEGTGLGNTIYF
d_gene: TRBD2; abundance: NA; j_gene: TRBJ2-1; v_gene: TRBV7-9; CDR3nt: TGTGCCAGCTCGGGACTAGCGGGGGTTGATGAGCAGTTCTTC; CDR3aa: CASSGLAGVDEQFF
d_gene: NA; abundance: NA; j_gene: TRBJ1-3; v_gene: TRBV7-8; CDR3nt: TGTGCCAGCAGCCAGCGGGAGAGGTTCGCTGGAAACACCATATATTTT; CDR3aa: CASSQRERFAGNTIYF
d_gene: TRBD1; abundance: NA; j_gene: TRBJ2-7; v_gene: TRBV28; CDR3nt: TGTGCCAGCAGTCGACAGGGGGAAGTTAACGAGCAGTACTTC; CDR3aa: CASSRQGEVNEQYF
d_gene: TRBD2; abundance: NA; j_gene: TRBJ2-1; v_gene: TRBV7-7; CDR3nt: TGTGCTAGCAGCCCATCGGGTCAGCGGGGGGCTGCTGAGCAGTTCTTC; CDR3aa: CASSPSGQRGAAEQFF
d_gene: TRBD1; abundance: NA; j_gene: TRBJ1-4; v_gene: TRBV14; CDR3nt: TGTGCCAGCAGCCTCCGGACAGGGGGGGATGCAACTAATGAAAAACTGTTTTTT; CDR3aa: CASSLRTGGDATNEKLFF
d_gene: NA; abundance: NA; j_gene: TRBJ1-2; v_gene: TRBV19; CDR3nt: TGTGCCAGTAGTATAGGGGGCGGACCCTATGGCTACACCTTC; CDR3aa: CASSIGGGPYGYTF
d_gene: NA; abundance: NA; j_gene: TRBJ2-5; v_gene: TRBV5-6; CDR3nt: TGTGCCAGCAGCTTGCAGGGGTCAGAGACCCAGTACTTC; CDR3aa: CASSLQGSETQYF
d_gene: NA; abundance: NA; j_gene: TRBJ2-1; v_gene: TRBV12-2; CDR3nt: TGTGCAAGTCGCTTACCAGGGACTTATGAGCAGTTCTTC; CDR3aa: CASRLPGTYEQFF
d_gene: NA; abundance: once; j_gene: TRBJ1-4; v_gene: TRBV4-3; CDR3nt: TGCGCCAGCAGCCAAGATCCCACAGGACACGCAACTAATGAAAAACTGTTTTTT; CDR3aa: CASSQDPTGHATNEKLFF
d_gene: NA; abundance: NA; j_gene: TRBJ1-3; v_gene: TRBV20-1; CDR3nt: TGCAGTGCTAGTCTCGACACGGGAAACACCATATATTTT; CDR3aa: CSASLDTGNTIYF
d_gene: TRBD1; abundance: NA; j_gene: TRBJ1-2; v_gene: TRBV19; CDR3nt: TGTGCCAGTATCCCGGACAGGGGCTATCCCCATAACTATGGCTACACCTTC; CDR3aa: CASIPDRGYPHNYGYTF
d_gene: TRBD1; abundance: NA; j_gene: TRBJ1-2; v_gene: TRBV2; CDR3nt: TGTGCCAGCAGTGGGGACAGGGCTAACTATGGCTACACCTTC; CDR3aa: CASSGDRANYGYTF
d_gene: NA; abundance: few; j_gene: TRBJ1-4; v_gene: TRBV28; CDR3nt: TGTGCCAGCAGACTATCGGAAGATAATGAAAAACTGTTTTTT; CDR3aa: CASRLSEDNEKLFF